This T cell receptor beta chain was sequenced for a study of T cells in Graves' hyperthyroidism and ophthalmopathy. Study observations and caveats: Ophthalmopathy onset followed model prediction by a median approximately 7 months. Blood also carried most thyroid clonotypes expanded above 0.001.

RNA transcripts provided the source from which TCR beta CDR3 regions were amplified. In the first-round RT-PCR of the TCR CDR3, the HTBI primer set was used. TCRdb itself ran the multiplex PCR reads through MiXCR, one entry per CDR3 protein. Of approximately 600,000 distinct CDR3 sequences listed, less than 25% are singletons. As regards this clonotype: Its specificity is not known.

Uncontrolled infection, other autoimmune disease, pregnancy or lactation barred patients from enrollment. Clinical symptoms, serum thyroxine and TRAb, thyroid ultrasound and orbital computed tomography together formed the diagnostic basis. The CDR3 extends over 17 amino acids. The germline V gene encodes CDR1 LNHNV and CDR2 YYDKDF (reference sequence). V was trimmed by 0 bases and J by 0 bases, leaving 15 bases between them. The rearrangement links TRBV15 to TRBJ2-7; no reliable D call. Source material: blood. The source of this sequence is a man aged 30 to 39 with Graves' ophthalmopathy. CDR3 protein: CATSRDLRPASSYEQYF. Here the CDR3 DNA reads TGTGCCACCAGCAGAGATCTTAGGCCAGCGAGCTCCTACGAGCAGTACTTC.